This T cell receptor (beta chain) is from a study of molecular identifiers for immune sequencing clone quantification (dated by TCRdb to between 2017 and 2018). Context from the whole study: For a replicate experiment, RNA from around 20,000 or 100,000 naive CD8 T cells was divided into five aliquots, of which four were sequenced. CD8 T cells were used in a methods study to benchmark molecular-identifier clustering-based TCR repertoire sequencing (MIDCIRS) and TCR RNA copy counting. Paper-wide results and their limitations: In CMV-specific effector cells, clones with more than 20 RNA copies contained over 99% of molecules, whereas in naive cells such clones contained under 1% of molecules. Spiked-in Jurkat TCR RNA (around 9 copies' worth), which is not part of the donor repertoire, was contained in the naive libraries. When barcode sub-clustering was not used, chimeric consensus sequences inflated TCR diversity, with chimeras reaching as high as 47%. Spiked-in Jurkat TCR RNA equivalent to a single cell was reported to be detectable even among approximately 1.1 million naive CD8 T cells. Modeling estimated about three recovered TCR RNA copies per cell, compared with 8.5 to 10 by digital PCR, which implies about 30% capture efficiency. Highly expanded clone sizes could be underestimated if identical TCR molecules share a barcode.

The method behind the library was PCR. The listed sequencing device is NextSeq 500. Preparation of bulk TCR libraries followed a previously described approach, with the TCR primers listed in Table S5. The Qiagen AllPrep DNA/RNA kit was used to purify total RNA. Before analysis, reads from multiple sequencing runs of the same library were pooled. As for the original processing: Reads were retained only if their TCR constant sequence matched exactly, and those retained reads were trimmed to 150 nt and grouped according to their 12-nt molecular barcodes. Reads inside each barcode group were sub-clustered using a 15% Levenshtein threshold, and a quality-weighted consensus sequence was constructed for each RNA molecule. Non-functional sequences were excluded, and lower-count sequences lying one edit away from another sequence were also excluded. Based on fitting two negative binomial distributions, any barcode sub-cluster with under 20% of the maximum read count was discarded. The public reads were quality trimmed at Q25 with fastp and then assembled into clones with MiXCR by TCRdb, keeping productive beta chains. Records with the same CDR3 protein are collapsed into one entry carrying the most frequent genes and DNA. For this entry, the V and J calls and clone size follow TCRdb and not the study's own pipeline. The sample yields about 510,000 distinct CDR3 sequences; about 25% were counted once. In total, the top ten clones hold around 0.78% of the sample.

As regards this clonotype: The antigen this receptor binds is unknown. No qualities accompany the bases; no much larger clone lies one base away.

Libraries of naive CD8 T cells were built from anywhere between about 18,000 and 1,000,000 sorted cells, with 10%, 30% or 50% of the purified RNA used. Naive CD8 T cells were FACS-sorted as CD8+CD4-CCR7+CD45RA+ on a BD FACSAria II into RLT Plus buffer. To test detection sensitivity, Jurkat RNA equivalent to more than eight TCR copies was spiked into samples of about 19,000-1,000,000 naive CD8 T cells. Enrichment of CD8 T cells was performed with RosetteSep CD8+ T Cell Enrichment Cocktail and Ficoll-Paque, after which ACK red cell lysis was carried out. The germline V gene sets CDR1 to KGHSH and CDR2 to LQKENI. The CDR3 runs 14 residues from the cysteine to the phenylalanine. Solely the CDR3 DNA is kept, with 42 bases framed from the first base. V drops 7 bases and J drops 5 bases, leaving 18 bases in between.

The chain joins TRBV18 to TRBJ2-7; the D segment cannot be called with confidence. This receptor was identified in a human donor in good health. Some libraries in this study had Jurkat cell RNA spiked in. Sequenced sample: naive CD8+ T cells from blood, with Jurkat cell RNA spiked in. The sample's cell subset or site label, decoded: FACS-sorted CD8+CD4-CCR7+CD45RA+ naive T cells. The sequenced DNA: TGTGCCAGCTGCGCACCACGAAGTCAGCACGAGCAGTACTTC. Its product reads: CASCAPRSQHEQYF.